Below are 10 T cell receptor beta chains sequenced from a single sample in a study of OX40 agonist ivuxolimab in advanced cancers. Sequencing used immunoSEQ multiplex PCR; TCRdb keeps in-frame clones, though not all of them. The table lists tens of thousands of clones, roughly 84% of them singletons. The specimen was CD4+ or CD8+ T cells sorted from blood, collected in a trial of the OX40 agonist ivuxolimab. The receptors here all came from an adult with an advanced solid tumor such as melanoma, head and neck, liver or kidney cancer.

The chain combines TRBV11-2 with TRBJ2-7, with TRBD2 matching 7 bases. The CDR3 spans 15 residues. Germline V gene sequence: CDR1 SGHAT, CDR2 FQNNGV. V lost 4 bases and J lost 7; bases outside the gene matches: 13. CDR3 DNA: TGTGCCAGCAGCTCGGGGGGTTCCCGGGCGGGGGAGCAGTACTTC. Translating it yields CASSSGGSRAGEQYF.

This clone was observed a few times. V usage is TRBV2 and J usage is TRBJ2-1; 14 bases are shared with TRBD2. The V segment lost 2 bases and the J segment 8 bases; nucleotides outside the gene matches: 11. The germline CDR1 and CDR2 sequences are SNHLY and FYNNEI. The CDR3 spans 18 residues. Here the CDR3 DNA reads TGTGCCAGCAGTGAAAGGGACGGGACTAGCGGGAGAGGCGATGAGCAGTTCTTC. Translated: CASSERDGTSGRGDEQFF.

This rearrangement joins TRBV6-5 to TRBJ2-3; 7 nucleotides match TRBD2. The CDR3 sequence is 13 residues long. Germline trimming cut 11 bases from V and 5 bases from J; bases unmatched to any gene: 10. CDR1 is MNHEY, CDR2 SVGAGI, per germline. DNA of the CDR3: TGTGCCCACGCACTAGCGTCTGGAGATACGCAGTATTTT. This codes for CAHALASGDTQYF.

This clone appeared a single time. The gene calls are TRBV10-3 and TRBJ2-2, with TRBD2 identical over 8 bases. The V segment lost 5 bases and the J segment 1 base; nucleotides outside the gene matches: 3. The CDR3 consists of 15 residues. Germline V gene sequence: CDR1 ENHRY, CDR2 SYGVKD. Written as DNA, the CDR3 is TGTGCCATCAGTAGAGCGGGAGAGAACACCGGGGAGCTGTTTTTT. It encodes CAISRAGENTGELFF.

The genes are TRBV19 and TRBJ2-5; perhaps TRBD1 as D (5 bases). From germline, CDR1 is LNHDA and CDR2 SQIVND (reference sequence). The V end was cut by 5 bases, the J end by 1 base, with 14 bases between. CDR3 size: 15 residues. CDR3 loop: CASSLGRVVQETQYF. The CDR3 DNA reads as TGTGCCAGTAGTTTAGGCAGGGTGGTCCAAGAGACCCAGTACTTC.

This clone appeared a few times. The chain has TRBV11-2 and TRBJ2-5; D gene uncertain. The length of the CDR3 is 12 residues. CDR1 and CDR2 (germline): SGHAT, FQNNGV. With 7 bases removed from V and 7 bases from J, the gap between germline ends came to 13 bases. This CDR3 is CASTSPWGTQYF. CDR3 nucleotide sequence: TGTGCCAGCACATCTCCTTGGGGGACCCAGTACTTC. Using reference TRBV11-2 and TRBJ2-5 for the parts outside the CDR3, the full variable domain is EAGVAQSPRYKIIEKRQSVAFWCNPISGHATLYWYQQILGQGPKLLIQFQNNGVVDDSQLPKDRFSAERLKGVDSTLKIQPAKLEDSAVYLCASTSPWGTQYFGPGTRLLVL.

The chain combines TRBV10-3 with TRBJ2-7; 9 nucleotides line up with TRBD1. The CDR3 consists of 14 residues. Trimming removed 3 bases from V and 5 bases from J; junction bases left unmatched: 5. The germline gives CDR1 ENHRY, CDR2 SYGVKD. The CDR3 sequence: CAISDGDRVDEQYF. In DNA form, the CDR3 reads TGTGCCATCAGTGACGGGGACAGGGTCGACGAGCAGTACTTC.

V and J are TRBV28 and TRBJ2-5; 9 bases line up with TRBD1. CDR1 is MDHEN and CDR2 is SYDVKM in the germline V gene. The V gene end was trimmed by 2 bases and the J gene end by 5 bases; junction bases not matched to a gene: 6. This CDR3 spans 15 amino acids. The CDR3 here is CASSLPGTGFETQYF. The CDR3 coding sequence is TGTGCCAGCAGTTTACCCGGGACAGGGTTTGAGACCCAGTACTTC.

The chain uses TRBV5-6 and TRBJ2-7; 10 bases line up with TRBD2. This CDR3 is built from 19 residues. V lost 3 bases to trimming and J lost 3 bases; unmatched junction nucleotides: 18. Looked up from germline, CDR1 is SGHDT and CDR2 is YYEEEE. The CDR3 reads CASSSLFKAGGPENYEQYF. Here the CDR3 DNA reads TGTGCCAGCAGCTCCCTTTTTAAAGCGGGAGGGCCCGAGAACTACGAGCAGTACTTC.

There are a few counts of this clone. The chain uses TRBV28 and TRBJ2-2; 11 bases line up with TRBD2. The CDR3 runs 15 residues. CDR1 is MDHEN and CDR2 is SYDVKM in the germline V gene. Losses at the gene ends were 8 bases for V and 6 bases for J; bases not matched to a gene: 8. CDR3 amino acids: CASHPLAGASGELFF. In DNA form, the CDR3 reads TGTGCCAGCCACCCACTAGCGGGAGCCTCCGGGGAGCTGTTTTTT.